This entry lists 30 T cell receptor beta chains sequenced from one sample in a study of blood T cell repertoires in COVID-19. The repertoire was sequenced with immunoSEQ multiplex PCR; TCRdb's copy has only in-frame clones and lacks some. This table holds 200,000 to 250,000 clones, over 75% found once. Sequencing was carried out using PBMCs or T cells enriched from blood (not recorded which). Source of these receptors: a woman aged 40 to 50 with acute COVID-19.

CDR3 sequence: CASRQRGGWHTEAFF. In DNA form, the CDR3 reads TGTGCCAGCAGACAGAGGGGGGGTTGGCACACTGAAGCTTTCTTT. The rearrangement uses TRBV21-1 and TRBJ1-1. TRBV21-1 counts as a pseudogene. This CDR3 is 15 amino acids long.

The chain has TRBV13 and TRBJ1-4; 7 nucleotides match TRBD1. V dropped 2 bases and J dropped 3; count of bases not matched to a gene: 21. Germline CDR1 and CDR2: PRHDT and FYEKMQ (reference sequence). The CDR3 covers 21 residues. CDR3 sequence (DNA): TGTGCCAGCAGCTTAAGCCCGTTATCGAACAGGGGTCGCCCCCCTAATGAAAAACTGTTTTTT. This sequence encodes CASSLSPLSNRGRPPNEKLFF.

The CDR3 reads CASSRFTGLYNEQFF. The CDR3, as DNA: TGTGCCAGCAGTCGGTTTACAGGGCTCTACAATGAGCAGTTCTTC. J is TRBJ2-1 and V is TRBV27; D might be TRBD1 (6 bases). The CDR3 length is 15 residues. Trimming removed 5 bases at V and 3 bases at J, with 14 bases between. The germline gives CDR1 MNHEY, CDR2 SMNVEV (reference sequence).

This clone was found a few times. J is TRBJ1-6 and V is TRBV27, with TRBD1 identical over 7 bases. V lost 5 bases and J lost 5; bases outside the gene matches: 12. The CDR3 consists of 17 residues. In germline, CDR1 is MNHEY, CDR2 SMNVEV (reference sequence). As DNA, the CDR3 is TGTGCCAGCAGTCGGTACCTCCGGGGACAGAATAATTCACCCCTCCACTTT. Protein: CASSRYLRGQNNSPLHF.

In DNA, the CDR3 is TGTGCCAGCAGTTTTTCGAGACTAGGAGCCGGGGAGCTGTTTTTT. Protein product: CASSFSRLGAGELFF. The chain carries TRBV27 and TRBJ2-2; a weak D match, TRBD2 (6 bases). Germline V CDR1 and CDR2: MNHEY, SMNVEV (reference sequence). V was clipped by 3 bases and J by 6 bases, with 14 bases between them. The length of the CDR3 is 15 residues.

CDR3 bases: TGTGCCAGCACCACGACAAGGCCTGGCTACACCTTC. It encodes CASTTTRPGYTF. The chain is built from TRBV25-1 and TRBJ1-2; D remains ambiguous. CDR1 is MGHDK, CDR2 SYGVNS, per germline. This CDR3 contains 12 residues. V was trimmed by 7 bases and J by 7 bases, leaving 13 bases between them.

This clone appeared a single time. The V gene is TRBV12-3 or TRBV12-4, the J gene TRBJ1-2, with D perhaps TRBD1 (5 bases). Between the trimmed V and J ends, which lost 6 bases and 7 bases, there was a span of 12 bases. The CDR3 sequence is 12 residues long. CDR3 in DNA: TGTGCCAGCAGCCTCCAGGGTCTTGGCTACACCTTC. It yields the protein CASSLQGLGYTF.

The gene calls are TRBV7-9 and TRBJ1-5, with D unclear. There are 13 residues in the CDR3. V was shortened by 4 bases and J by 0 bases, with 4 bases between the two germline ends. The germline CDR1 and CDR2 sequences are SEHNR and FQNEAQ (reference sequence). CDR3 residues: CASSSGSNQPQHF. The CDR3 nucleotides read TGTGCCAGCAGCTCAGGTAGCAATCAGCCCCAGCATTTT.

J is TRBJ2-2 and V is TRBV27; TRBD2 is a possible D gene (5 bases). Germline assignment: CDR1 MNHEY and CDR2 SMNVEV (reference sequence). The CDR3 runs to 16 residues. V lost 6 bases, J lost 4 bases, and 18 bases lay in between. CDR3 in DNA: TGTGCCAGCAGCCTAGAACCGCTAGGAGGCACCGGGGAGCTGTTTTTT. It yields the protein CASSLEPLGGTGELFF.

CDR3 sequence (DNA): TGTGCCAGCAGTGAAAATGGGGGGTCCTACGAGCAGTACTTC. The encoded protein is CASSENGGSYEQYF. This chain joins TRBV6-1 and TRBJ2-7; D might be TRBD2 (6 bases). The V gene's germline CDR1 is MNHNS and CDR2 SASEGT. Trimming cost V 2 bases and J 1 base, with 9 bases left between them. The CDR3 spans 14 residues.

The chain carries TRBV9 and TRBJ1-1; 10 bases are a match to TRBD1. CDR1 is SGDLS, CDR2 YYNGEE, per germline. Losses at the gene ends were 0 bases for V and 2 bases for J; bases not matched to a gene: 10. The CDR3 totals 18 residues. The CDR3 loop reads CASSVGSGQGWGNTEAFF. The CDR3 DNA is TGTGCCAGCAGCGTAGGCTCGGGACAGGGGTGGGGAAACACTGAAGCTTTCTTT.

This chain links TRBV4-3 with TRBJ1-2; D gene ambiguous. Looked up from germline, CDR1 is LGHNA and CDR2 is YSLEER. V was cut by 4 bases and J by 0 bases, with 12 bases left in between. The length of the CDR3 is 15 residues. This CDR3 is CASSPNSFPNYGYTF. CDR3 nucleotides: TGCGCCAGCAGCCCTAATAGTTTCCCTAACTATGGCTACACCTTC.

The CDR3 region has the DNA TGTGCCAGTAGCATAACTAGCTCAGATACGCAGTATTTT. It yields the protein CASSITSSDTQYF. The chain employs TRBV19 and TRBJ2-3, with D possibly matching TRBD2 (6 bases). The CDR3 consists of 13 residues. Trimming cost V 6 bases and J 4 bases, with 11 bases left between them. Per the germline V gene, CDR1 is LNHDA and CDR2 is SQIVND (reference sequence).

This clone occurred a few times. The chain links TRBV29-1 to TRBJ1-2; no reliable D call. Germline loops: CDR1 SQVTM, CDR2 ANQGSEA. V was pared by 0 bases and J by 12 bases, with 17 bases between. CDR3 length: 13 amino acids. CDR3 amino acids: CSVEDTPGMEDTF. For the CDR3, the DNA is TGCAGCGTTGAAGATACCCCCGGGATGGAGGACACCTTC. Complete variable domain (other parts from reference TRBV29-1 and TRBJ1-2): SAVISQKPSRDICQRGTSLTIQCQVDSQVTMMFWYRQQPGQSLTLIATANQGSEATYESGFVIDKFPISRPNLTFSTLTVSNMSPEDSSIYLCSVEDTPGMEDTFGSGTRLTVV.

The genes are TRBV18 and TRBJ2-7; 7 bases fit TRBD2. The J segment lost 0 bases and the V segment lost 5 bases, leaving 7 bases of the junction unmatched. In germline, CDR1 is KGHSH, CDR2 LQKENI. The CDR3 covers 15 residues. The CDR3: CASSTGTTSSYEQYF. The CDR3 DNA follows: TGTGCCAGCTCAACCGGGACTACGAGCTCCTACGAGCAGTACTTC. The full variable domain, in which reference TRBV18 and TRBJ2-7 provide the parts outside the CDR3, is NAGVMQNPRHLVRRRGQEARLRCSPMKGHSHVYWYRQLPEEGLKFMVYLQKENIIDESGMPKERFSAEFPKEGPSILRIQQVVRGDSAAYFCASSTGTTSSYEQYFGPGTRLTVT.

The gene calls are TRBV28 and TRBJ1-4; perhaps TRBD1 as D (6 bases). CDR1 is MDHEN, CDR2 SYDVKM, per germline. This CDR3 spans 14 amino acids. Trimming left V 2 bases short and J 5 bases short, with 9 bases between. The CDR3 protein is CASSLGQPNEKLFF. CDR3 nucleotide sequence: TGTGCCAGCAGTTTAGGACAGCCCAATGAAAAACTGTTTTTT.

This sequence joins TRBV11-3 and TRBJ2-1; 7 nucleotides align to TRBD2. Germline loops: CDR1 SGHNT, CDR2 YENEEA. The CDR3 sequence is 16 residues long. Trimming at V came to 3 bases and at J to 8 bases, leaving 13 bases not matched to a gene. CDR3 sequence: CASSFGGREAVDEQFF. For the CDR3, the DNA is TGTGCCAGCAGCTTCGGAGGTCGGGAGGCGGTGGATGAGCAGTTCTTC.

This chain uses TRBV28 with TRBJ1-6; TRBD1 matches at 8 bases. V dropped 5 bases and J dropped 7; count of bases not matched to a gene: 7. The CDR3 sequence is 15 residues long. CDR1 is MDHEN and CDR2 is SYDVKM in the germline V gene. The CDR3 spells CASSAKTGVNSPLHF. The CDR3 region has the DNA TGTGCCAGCAGTGCCAAGACAGGGGTCAATTCACCCCTCCACTTT.

The CDR3 protein is CASTRGSNYGYTF. In DNA form, the CDR3 reads TGTGCCAGCACTAGGGGTAGTAACTATGGCTACACCTTC. The chain links TRBV12-3 or TRBV12-4 to TRBJ1-2, with D perhaps TRBD1 (5 bases). The ends were cut back, 7 bases at V and 1 base at J, with 10 bases in the middle. The CDR3 covers 13 residues.

The J gene is TRBJ1-5, the V gene TRBV5-4, with 7 bases that match TRBD1. CDR1 is SGHNT and CDR2 is YYREEE in the germline V gene (reference sequence). CDR3 length: 15 residues. V shed 6 bases, J shed 4 bases, and the junction held 10 bases outside the gene matches. The CDR3 reads CASNERTGWNQPQHF. In nucleotides, the CDR3 is TGTGCCAGCAACGAACGGACAGGATGGAATCAGCCCCAGCATTTT.

This clone has more than one count but fewer than ten. The chain couples TRBV5-4 to TRBJ2-2, with 8 nucleotides matching TRBD1. Germline V lookup: CDR1 SGHNT, CDR2 YYREEE (reference sequence). V trimming: 6 bases; J trimming: 0 bases; junction bases outside the gene matches: 4. CDR3 size: 15 residues. This CDR3 reads CASTQGAANTGELFF. The CDR3 coding sequence is TGTGCCAGCACTCAGGGGGCGGCGAACACCGGGGAGCTGTTTTTT.

This chain joins TRBV7-9 and TRBJ2-1, with D perhaps TRBD1 (6 bases). Trimming removed 6 bases from V and 3 bases from J, with 15 bases in between. Germline CDR1 SEHNR, CDR2 FQNEAQ (reference sequence). The CDR3 totals 15 residues. DNA of the CDR3: TGTGCCAGCAGGACAGGAGGTGAGGTCTACAATGAGCAGTTCTTC. Its translation is CASRTGGEVYNEQFF.

CDR3 sequence (DNA): TGCGCCAGCAGCCCCGACAGGGTCAATCAGCCCCAGCATTTT. Protein product: CASSPDRVNQPQHF. The V call is TRBV5-1, the J call TRBJ1-5, with 7 bases matching TRBD1. CDR3 length equals 14 residues. The junction had 4 bases not matched to a gene; V was cut back by 4 bases and J by 3 bases. CDR1 and CDR2 (germline): SGHRS, YFSETQ.

The V call is TRBV14, the J call TRBJ1-2; perhaps TRBD1 as D (5 bases). CDR3 length equals 15 residues. V was trimmed by 2 bases and J by 5 bases, leaving 15 bases between them. CDR1 is SGHDN and CDR2 is FVKESK in the germline V gene. In DNA form, the CDR3 reads TGTGCCAGCAGCCAACACCACGGGACTCCATATGGCTACACCTTC. Protein product: CASSQHHGTPYGYTF.

This clone occurred once. The chain combines TRBV7-3 with TRBJ2-3, with D possibly matching TRBD1 (6 bases). The CDR3 runs 15 residues. The ends were cut back, 3 bases at V and 3 bases at J, with 13 bases in the middle. Germline V gives CDR1 SGHTA, CDR2 FQGTGA. CDR3 sequence reads: CASSFGTRGTDTQYF. The CDR3 DNA reads TGTGCCAGCAGCTTCGGGACGAGGGGGACAGATACGCAGTATTTT.

The count of this clone is one. The chain joins TRBV2 to TRBJ2-3; D is unclear. From germline, CDR1 is SNHLY and CDR2 FYNNEI. Trimming took off 6 bases at V and 6 bases at J, with 10 bases between the two ends. The CDR3 extends over 12 amino acids. The CDR3 spells CASRLEVDTQYF. For the CDR3, the DNA is TGTGCCAGCAGGTTAGAAGTCGATACGCAGTATTTT.

The chain has TRBV6-5 and TRBJ1-1, with 7 bases aligning to TRBD1. This CDR3 comprises 13 residues. Germline assignment: CDR1 MNHEY and CDR2 SVGAGI. After removal of 4 bases from V and 5 bases from J, the junction contained 4 bases not matched to a gene. The CDR3 DNA reads as TGTGCCAGCAGTTCAACAGGGGTTACTGAAGCTTTCTTT. Translating gives CASSSTGVTEAFF.

This clone was recorded only once. The J gene is TRBJ1-5, the V gene TRBV14, with D maybe TRBD1 (6 bases). Trimming pared 3 bases from V and 2 bases from J, leaving 8 bases between. The CDR3 contains 14 residues. Per germline, CDR1 SGHDN and CDR2 FVKESK. The CDR3 region is CASSHSGGNQPQHF. CDR3 in DNA: TGTGCCAGCAGCCACTCAGGGGGCAATCAGCCCCAGCATTTT.

The chain couples TRBV4-2 to TRBJ2-2; 9 nucleotides agree with TRBD1. The germline V gene has CDR1 LGHNA and CDR2 YNFKEQ. The CDR3 is made up of 16 amino acids. The V gene end was trimmed by 4 bases and the J gene end by 4 bases; junction bases not matched to a gene: 7. CDR3 coding DNA: TGTGCCAGCAGCCGAACCCCGGGACAGGGCACCGGGGAGCTGTTTTTT. It codes for CASSRTPGQGTGELFF.

The gene calls are TRBV6-5 and TRBJ1-2; 7 bases align to TRBD1. V dropped 2 bases and J dropped 4; count of bases not matched to a gene: 7. This CDR3 is built from 15 residues. CDR1 and CDR2 from the germline V gene are MNHEY and SVGAGI. The CDR3 region is CASSYRTGEAYGYTF. The CDR3 DNA follows: TGTGCCAGCAGTTACAGAACAGGGGAGGCCTATGGCTACACCTTC.